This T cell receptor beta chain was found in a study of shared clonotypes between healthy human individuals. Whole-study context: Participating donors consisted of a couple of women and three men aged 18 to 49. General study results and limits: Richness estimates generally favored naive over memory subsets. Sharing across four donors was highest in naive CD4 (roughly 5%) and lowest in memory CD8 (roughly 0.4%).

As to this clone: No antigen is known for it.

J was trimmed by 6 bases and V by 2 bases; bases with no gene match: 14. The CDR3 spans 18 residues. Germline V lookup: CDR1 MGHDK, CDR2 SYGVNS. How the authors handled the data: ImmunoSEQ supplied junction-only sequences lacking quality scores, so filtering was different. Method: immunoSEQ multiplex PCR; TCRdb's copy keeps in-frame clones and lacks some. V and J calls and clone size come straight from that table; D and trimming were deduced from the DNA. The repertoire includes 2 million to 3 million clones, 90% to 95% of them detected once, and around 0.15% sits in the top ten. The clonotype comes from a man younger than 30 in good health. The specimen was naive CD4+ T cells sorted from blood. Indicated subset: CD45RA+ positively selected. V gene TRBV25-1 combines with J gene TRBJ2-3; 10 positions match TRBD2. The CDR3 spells CASSELAGVLGSTDTQYF. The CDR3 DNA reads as TGTGCCAGCAGTGAACTAGCGGGAGTACTCGGATCTACCGATACGCAGTATTTT.